This T cell receptor beta chain comes out of a study of shared clonotypes between healthy human individuals. This clone was seen a single time. Each PCR replicate from the sorted subsets contained 150 to 200 ng DNA, which is some 32,000 T cell genomes. Clones were read by immunoSEQ multiplex PCR, and TCRdb kept only the in-frame ones, dropping some. Counted here are millions of clones, approximately 95% occurring once; the ten biggest clones make up about 0.37%. J gave up 2 bases and V 8 bases, and 6 bases lay outside the gene matches. The germline V gene encodes CDR1 SNHLY and CDR2 FYNNEI. This CDR3 has 14 residues. Recent acute infections and vaccinations were absent in the healthy HIV-negative adult donors.

This chain joins TRBV2 and TRBJ1-3; 7 bases are a match to TRBD1. This clonotype was sampled from a man aged 18 to 29 in good health. Some clones in this sample may be carry-over from other donors' samples. The sample was naive CD4+ T cells from PBMCs. Subset here: CD45RA+ positively selected. CDR3 protein: CASGRTGPGNTIYF. CDR3 DNA sequence: TGTGCCAGCGGTAGGACAGGTCCTGGAAACACCATATATTTT.